The present T cell receptor beta chain was sequenced within a study of blood T cell repertoires in COVID-19. Whole-study context: PBMCs, B-cell-depleted T cells, or T cells were the source of the cDNA or gDNA that made up the material.

Measured with immunoSEQ multiplex PCR; TCRdb has only the in-frame clones, and not every one. The sample has about 300,000 clones, about 85% seen once; the top ten hold around 1.8%. Trimming at V came to 6 bases and at J to 9 bases, leaving 6 bases not matched to a gene. The CDR3 length is 12 residues. The gene calls are TRBV12-3 or TRBV12-4 and TRBJ2-5; 8 bases are shared with TRBD1. The source material was PBMCs or T cells enriched from blood (not recorded which). This receptor was obtained from a woman between 25 and 40 years old who had been exposed to COVID-19. The CDR3 here is CASRGTGRAQYF. The CDR3 nucleotides read TGTGCCAGCAGAGGGACAGGACGGGCCCAGTACTTC.